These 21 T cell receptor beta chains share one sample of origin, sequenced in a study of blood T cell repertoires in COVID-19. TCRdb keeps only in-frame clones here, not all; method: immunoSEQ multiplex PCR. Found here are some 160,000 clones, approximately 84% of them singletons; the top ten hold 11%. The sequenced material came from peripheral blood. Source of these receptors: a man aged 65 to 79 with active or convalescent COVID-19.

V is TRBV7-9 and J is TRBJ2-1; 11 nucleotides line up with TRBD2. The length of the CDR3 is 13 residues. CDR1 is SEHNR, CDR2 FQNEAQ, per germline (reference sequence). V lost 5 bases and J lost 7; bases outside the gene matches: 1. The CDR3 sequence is CASSRLAGNEQFF. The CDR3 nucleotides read TGTGCCAGCAGCAGACTAGCGGGAAATGAGCAGTTCTTC. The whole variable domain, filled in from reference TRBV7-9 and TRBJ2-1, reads DTGVSQNPRHKITKRGQNVTFRCDPISEHNRLYWYRQTLGQGPEFLTYFQNEAQLEKSRLLSDRFSAERPKGSFSTLEIQRTEQGDSAMYLCASSRLAGNEQFFGPGTRLTVL.

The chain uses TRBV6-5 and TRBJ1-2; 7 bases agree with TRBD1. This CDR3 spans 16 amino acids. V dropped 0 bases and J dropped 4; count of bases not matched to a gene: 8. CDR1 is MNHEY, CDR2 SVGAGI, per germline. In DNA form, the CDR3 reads TGTGCCAGCAGTTACTCTCCTTCCGGGACAGTCTATGGCTACACCTTC. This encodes CASSYSPSGTVYGYTF.

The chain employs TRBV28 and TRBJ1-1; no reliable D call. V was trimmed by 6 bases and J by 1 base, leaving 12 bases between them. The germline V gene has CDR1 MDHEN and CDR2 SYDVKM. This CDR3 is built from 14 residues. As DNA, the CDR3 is TGTGCCAGCAGATTACAGCGACCGAACACTGAAGCTTTCTTT. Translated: CASRLQRPNTEAFF.

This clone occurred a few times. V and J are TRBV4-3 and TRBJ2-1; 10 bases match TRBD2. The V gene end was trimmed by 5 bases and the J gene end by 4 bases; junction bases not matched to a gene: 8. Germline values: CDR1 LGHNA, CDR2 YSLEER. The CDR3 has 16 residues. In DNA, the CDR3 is TGCGCCAGCAGCTATAAGACTAGCGGGTCGTACAATGAGCAGTTCTTC. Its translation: CASSYKTSGSYNEQFF.

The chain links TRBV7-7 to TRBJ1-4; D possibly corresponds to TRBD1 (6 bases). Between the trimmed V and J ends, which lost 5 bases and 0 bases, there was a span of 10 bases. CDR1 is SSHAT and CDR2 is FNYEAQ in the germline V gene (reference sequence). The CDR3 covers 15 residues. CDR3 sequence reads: CASSPGQTTNEKLFF. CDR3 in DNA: TGTGCCAGCAGCCCGGGACAAACAACTAATGAAAAACTGTTTTTT.

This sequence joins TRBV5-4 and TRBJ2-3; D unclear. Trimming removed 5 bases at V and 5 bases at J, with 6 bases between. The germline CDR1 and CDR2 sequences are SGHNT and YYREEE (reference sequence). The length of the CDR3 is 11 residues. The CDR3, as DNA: TGTGCCAGCAGTCAGGAAGATACGCAGTATTTT. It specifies CASSQEDTQYF.

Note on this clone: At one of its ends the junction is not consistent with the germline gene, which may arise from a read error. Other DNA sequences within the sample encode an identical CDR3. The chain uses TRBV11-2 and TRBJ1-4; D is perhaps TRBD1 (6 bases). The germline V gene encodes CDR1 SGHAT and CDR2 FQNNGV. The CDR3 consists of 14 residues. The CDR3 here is CASSYRQDDPRLFF. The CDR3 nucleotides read TGTGCCAGTAGCTACCGACAGGATGACCCTAGGCTGTTTTTT.

CDR3 amino acids: CASSPSQQMNTEAFF. The DNA for the CDR3 is TGTGCCAGCTCACCTTCACAACAGATGAACACTGAAGCTTTCTTT. This chain links TRBV18 with TRBJ1-1; unclear D gene. The CDR3 has 15 amino acids. Germline lookup yields CDR1 KGHSH and CDR2 LQKENI. V gave up 3 bases and J gave up 0 bases, with 11 bases separating them.

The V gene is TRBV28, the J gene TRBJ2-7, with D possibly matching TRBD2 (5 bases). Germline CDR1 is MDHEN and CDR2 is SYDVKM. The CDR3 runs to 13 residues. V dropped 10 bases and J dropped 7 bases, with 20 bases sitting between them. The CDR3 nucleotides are TGTGCCACCTGGCCCCTAGCAGCAATAGAGCAGTACTTC. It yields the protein CATWPLAAIEQYF.

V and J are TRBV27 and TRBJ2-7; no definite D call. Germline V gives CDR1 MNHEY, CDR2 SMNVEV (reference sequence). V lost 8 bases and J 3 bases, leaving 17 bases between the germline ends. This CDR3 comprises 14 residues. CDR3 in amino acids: CASSTKRGYYEQYF. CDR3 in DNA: TGTGCCAGCTCCACAAAACGCGGTTACTACGAGCAGTACTTC.

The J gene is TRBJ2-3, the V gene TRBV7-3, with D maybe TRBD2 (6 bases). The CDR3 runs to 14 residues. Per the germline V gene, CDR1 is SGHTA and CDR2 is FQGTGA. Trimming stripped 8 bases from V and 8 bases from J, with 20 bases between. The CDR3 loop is CASASSEPRGTQYF. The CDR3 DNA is TGTGCCAGCGCCTCTAGCGAGCCGCGGGGTACGCAGTATTTT.

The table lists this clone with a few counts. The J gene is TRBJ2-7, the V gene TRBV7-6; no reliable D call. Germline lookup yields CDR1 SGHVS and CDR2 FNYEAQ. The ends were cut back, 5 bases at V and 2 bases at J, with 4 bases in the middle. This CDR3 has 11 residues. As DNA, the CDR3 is TGTGCCAGCAGCCCGGCCTACGAGCAGTACTTC. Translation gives CASSPAYEQYF.

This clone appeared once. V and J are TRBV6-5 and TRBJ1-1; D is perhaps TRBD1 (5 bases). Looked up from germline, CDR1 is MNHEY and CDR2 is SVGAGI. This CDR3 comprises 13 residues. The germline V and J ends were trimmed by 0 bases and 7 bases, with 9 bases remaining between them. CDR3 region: CASSYSRGLEAFF. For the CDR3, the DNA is TGTGCCAGCAGTTACTCGCGGGGACTTGAAGCTTTCTTT.

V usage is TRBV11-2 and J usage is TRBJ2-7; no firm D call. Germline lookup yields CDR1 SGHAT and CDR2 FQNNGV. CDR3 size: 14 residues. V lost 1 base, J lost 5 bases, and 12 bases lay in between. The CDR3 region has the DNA TGTGCCAGCAGCTTAGGGTCGGTCCCCGACGAGCAGTACTTC. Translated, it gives CASSLGSVPDEQYF. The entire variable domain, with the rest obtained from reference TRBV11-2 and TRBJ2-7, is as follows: EAGVAQSPRYKIIEKRQSVAFWCNPISGHATLYWYQQILGQGPKLLIQFQNNGVVDDSQLPKDRFSAERLKGVDSTLKIQPAKLEDSAVYLCASSLGSVPDEQYFGPGTRLTVT.

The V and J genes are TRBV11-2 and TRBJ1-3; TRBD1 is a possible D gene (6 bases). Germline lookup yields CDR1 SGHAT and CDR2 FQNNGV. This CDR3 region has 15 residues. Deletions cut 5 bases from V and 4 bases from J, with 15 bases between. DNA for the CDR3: TGTGCCAGCAGCGCCCAAACAGGGATGGGAAACACCATATATTTT. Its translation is CASSAQTGMGNTIYF.

The CDR3 bases are TGTGCCAGCAGCATAATGGGACAGGGAGAGTATTCACCCCTCCACTTT. Encoded protein: CASSIMGQGEYSPLHF. This chain links TRBV27 with TRBJ1-6; 9 bases line up with TRBD1. The ends lost 6 bases at V and 8 bases at J; junction bases unmatched: 11. The length of the CDR3 is 16 residues. CDR1 and CDR2 (germline): MNHEY, SMNVEV (reference sequence).

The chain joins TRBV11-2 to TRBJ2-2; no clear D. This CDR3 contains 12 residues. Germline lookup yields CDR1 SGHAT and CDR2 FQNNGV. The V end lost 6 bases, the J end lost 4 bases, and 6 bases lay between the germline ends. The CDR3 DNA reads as TGTGCCAGCAGTTCGAGCACCGGGGAGCTGTTTTTT. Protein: CASSSSTGELFF.

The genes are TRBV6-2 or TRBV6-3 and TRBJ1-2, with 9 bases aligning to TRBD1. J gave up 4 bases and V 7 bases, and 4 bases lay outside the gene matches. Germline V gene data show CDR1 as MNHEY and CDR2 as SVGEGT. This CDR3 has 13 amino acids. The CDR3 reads CASNPQGAYGYTF. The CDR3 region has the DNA TGTGCCAGCAACCCACAGGGGGCCTATGGCTACACCTTC.

CDR3 DNA sequence: TGTGCCAGCAGCTCGTCGGGACAGGGGAATTCACCCCTCCACTTT. It codes for CASSSSGQGNSPLHF. V gene TRBV7-3 combines with J gene TRBJ1-6; 10 nucleotides line up with TRBD1. The CDR3 spans 15 residues. Unmatched junction bases numbered 4, after V lost 4 bases and J lost 7 bases. The germline gives CDR1 SGHTA, CDR2 FQGTGA.

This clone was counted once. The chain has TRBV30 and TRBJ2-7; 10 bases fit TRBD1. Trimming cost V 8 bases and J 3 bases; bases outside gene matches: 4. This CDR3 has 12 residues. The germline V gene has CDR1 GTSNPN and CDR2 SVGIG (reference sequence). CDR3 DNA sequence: TGTGCCGCAGGACAGGGGGTCTACGAGCAGTACTTC. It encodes CAAGQGVYEQYF.

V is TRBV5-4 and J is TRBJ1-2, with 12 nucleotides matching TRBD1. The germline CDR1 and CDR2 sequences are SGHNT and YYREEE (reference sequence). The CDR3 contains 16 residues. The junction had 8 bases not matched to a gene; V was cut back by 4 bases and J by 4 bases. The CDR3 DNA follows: TGTGCCAGCAGCCCCCGGGACAGGGGGCCCGTCTATGGCTACACCTTC. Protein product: CASSPRDRGPVYGYTF. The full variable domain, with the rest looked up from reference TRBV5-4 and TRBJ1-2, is ETGVTQSPTHLIKTRGQQVTLRCSSQSGHNTVSWYQQALGQGPQFIFQYYREEENGRGNFPPRFSGLQFPNYSSELNVNALELDDSALYLCASSPRDRGPVYGYTFGSGTRLTVV.